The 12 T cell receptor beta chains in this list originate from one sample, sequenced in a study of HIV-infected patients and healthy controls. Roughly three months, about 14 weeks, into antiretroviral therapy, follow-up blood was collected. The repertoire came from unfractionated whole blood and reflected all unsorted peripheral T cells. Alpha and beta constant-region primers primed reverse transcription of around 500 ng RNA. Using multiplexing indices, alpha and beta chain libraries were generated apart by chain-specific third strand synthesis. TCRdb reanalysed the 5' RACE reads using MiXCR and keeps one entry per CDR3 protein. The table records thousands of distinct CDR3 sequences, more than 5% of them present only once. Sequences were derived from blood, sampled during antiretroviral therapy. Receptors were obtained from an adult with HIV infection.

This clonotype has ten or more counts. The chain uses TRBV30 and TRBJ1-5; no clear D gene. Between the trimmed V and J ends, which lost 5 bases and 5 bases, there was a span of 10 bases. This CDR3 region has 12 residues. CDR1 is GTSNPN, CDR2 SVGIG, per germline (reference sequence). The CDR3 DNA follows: TGTGCCTGGGGGGAGGCTCATCAGCCCCAGCATTTT. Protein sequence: CAWGEAHQPQHF.

CDR3 nucleotide sequence: TGTGCCTGGACAGGGCCTATCCAACGCAATGAGCAGTTCTTC. Translating it yields CAWTGPIQRNEQFF. The chain employs TRBV30 and TRBJ2-1, with D maybe TRBD1 (5 bases). The ends were cut back, 4 bases at V and 6 bases at J, with 16 bases in the middle. CDR1 and CDR2 (germline): GTSNPN, SVGIG (reference sequence). The CDR3 runs 14 residues.

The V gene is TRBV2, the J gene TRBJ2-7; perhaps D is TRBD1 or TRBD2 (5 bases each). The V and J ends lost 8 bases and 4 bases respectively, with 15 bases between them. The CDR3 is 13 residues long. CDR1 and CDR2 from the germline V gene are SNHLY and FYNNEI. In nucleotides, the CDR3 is TGTGCCAGCCTCCGGTTCGGGGCTTACGAGCAGTACTTC. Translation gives CASLRFGAYEQYF.

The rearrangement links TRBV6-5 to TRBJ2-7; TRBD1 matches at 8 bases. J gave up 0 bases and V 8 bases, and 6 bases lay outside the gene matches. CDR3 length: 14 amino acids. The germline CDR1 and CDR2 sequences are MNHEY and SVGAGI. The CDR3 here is CASHRDRSSYEQYF. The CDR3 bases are TGTGCCAGCCATAGGGACAGGAGCTCCTACGAGCAGTACTTC.

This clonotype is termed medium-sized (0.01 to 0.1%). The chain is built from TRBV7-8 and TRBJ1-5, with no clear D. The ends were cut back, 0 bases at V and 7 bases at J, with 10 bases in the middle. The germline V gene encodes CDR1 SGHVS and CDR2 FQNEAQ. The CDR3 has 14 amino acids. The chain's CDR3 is CASSLATGRQPQHF. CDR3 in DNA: TGTGCCAGCAGCTTAGCGACGGGTCGGCAGCCCCAGCATTTT. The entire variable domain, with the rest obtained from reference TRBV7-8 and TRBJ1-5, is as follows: GAGVSQSPRYKVAKRGQDVALRCDPISGHVSLFWYQQALGQGPEFLTYFQNEAQLDKSGLPSDRFFAERPEGSVSTLKIQRTQQEDSAVYLCASSLATGRQPQHFGDGTRLSIL.

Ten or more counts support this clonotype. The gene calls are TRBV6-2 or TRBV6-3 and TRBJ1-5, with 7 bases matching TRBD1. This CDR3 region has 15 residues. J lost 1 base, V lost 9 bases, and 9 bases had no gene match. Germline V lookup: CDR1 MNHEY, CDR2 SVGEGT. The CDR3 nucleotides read TGTGCCAGGACGACAGGGTTTTGGAGCAATCAGCCCCAGCATTTT. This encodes CARTTGFWSNQPQHF.

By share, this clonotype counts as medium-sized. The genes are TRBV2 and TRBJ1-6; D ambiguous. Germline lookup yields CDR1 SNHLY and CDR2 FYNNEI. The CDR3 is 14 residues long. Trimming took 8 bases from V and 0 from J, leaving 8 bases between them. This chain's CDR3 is CASGVSSYNSPLHF. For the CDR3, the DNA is TGTGCCAGCGGGGTCAGCTCCTATAATTCACCCCTCCACTTT. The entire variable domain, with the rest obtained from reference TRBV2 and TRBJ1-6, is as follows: EPEVTQTPSHQVTQMGQEVILRCVPISNHLYFYWYRQILGQKVEFLVSFYNNEISEKSEIFDDQFSVERPDGSNFTLKIRSTKLEDSAMYFCASGVSSYNSPLHFGNGTRLTVT.

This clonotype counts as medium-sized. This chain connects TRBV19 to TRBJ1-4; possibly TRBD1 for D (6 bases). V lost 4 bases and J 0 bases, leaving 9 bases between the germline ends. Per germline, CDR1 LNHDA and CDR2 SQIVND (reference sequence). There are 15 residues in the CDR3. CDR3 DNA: TGTGCCAGTAGTACAAGACAGGCAACTAATGAAAAACTGTTTTTT. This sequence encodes CASSTRQATNEKLFF.

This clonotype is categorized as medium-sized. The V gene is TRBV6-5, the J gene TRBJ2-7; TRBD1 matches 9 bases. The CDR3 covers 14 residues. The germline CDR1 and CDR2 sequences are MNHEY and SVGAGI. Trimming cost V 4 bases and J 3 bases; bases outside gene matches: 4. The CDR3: CASSSGTGYYEQYF. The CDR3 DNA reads TGTGCCAGCAGTTCCGGGACAGGGTACTACGAGCAGTACTTC.

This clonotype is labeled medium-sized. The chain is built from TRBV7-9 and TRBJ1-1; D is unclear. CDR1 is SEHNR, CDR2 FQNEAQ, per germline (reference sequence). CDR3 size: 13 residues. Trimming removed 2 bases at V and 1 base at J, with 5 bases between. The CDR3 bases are TGTGCCAGCAGCTTATCCGGGAACACTGAAGCTTTCTTT. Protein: CASSLSGNTEAFF.

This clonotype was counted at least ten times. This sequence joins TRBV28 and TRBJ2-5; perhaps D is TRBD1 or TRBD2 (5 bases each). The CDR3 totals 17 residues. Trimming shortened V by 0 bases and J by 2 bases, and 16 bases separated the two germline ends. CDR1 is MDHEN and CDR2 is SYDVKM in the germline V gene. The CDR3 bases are TGTGCCAGCAGTTTATGGGCCCCCCCGGGGCCACAAGAGACCCAGTACTTC. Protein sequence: CASSLWAPPGPQETQYF.

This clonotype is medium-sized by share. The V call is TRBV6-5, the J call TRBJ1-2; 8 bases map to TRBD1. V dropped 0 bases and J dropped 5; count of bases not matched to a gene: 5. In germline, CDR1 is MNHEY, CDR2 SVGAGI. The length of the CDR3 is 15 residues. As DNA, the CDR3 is TGTGCCAGCAGTTACTCCGACAGGGGACCATATGGCTACACCTTC. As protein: CASSYSDRGPYGYTF.